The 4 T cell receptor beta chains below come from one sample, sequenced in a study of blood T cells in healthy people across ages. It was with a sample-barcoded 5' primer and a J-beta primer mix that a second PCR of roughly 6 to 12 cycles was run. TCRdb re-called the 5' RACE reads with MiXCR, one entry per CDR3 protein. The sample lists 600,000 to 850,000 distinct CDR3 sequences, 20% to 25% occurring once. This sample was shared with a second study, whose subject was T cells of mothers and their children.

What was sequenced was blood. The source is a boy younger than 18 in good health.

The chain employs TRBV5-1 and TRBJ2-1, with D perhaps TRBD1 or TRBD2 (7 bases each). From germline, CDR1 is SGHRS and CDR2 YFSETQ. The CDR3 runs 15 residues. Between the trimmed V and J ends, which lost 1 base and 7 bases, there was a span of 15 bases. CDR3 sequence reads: CASSLLLQGGNEQFF. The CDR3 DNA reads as TGCGCCAGCAGCTTGTTACTTCAGGGGGGGAATGAGCAGTTCTTC.

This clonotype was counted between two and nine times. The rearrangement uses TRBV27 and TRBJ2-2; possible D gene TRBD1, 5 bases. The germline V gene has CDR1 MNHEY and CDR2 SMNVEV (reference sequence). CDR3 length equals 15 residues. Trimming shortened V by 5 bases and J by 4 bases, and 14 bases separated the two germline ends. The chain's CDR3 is CASSNRGMVTGELFF. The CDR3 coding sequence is TGTGCCAGCAGTAATAGGGGAATGGTCACCGGGGAGCTGTTTTTT.

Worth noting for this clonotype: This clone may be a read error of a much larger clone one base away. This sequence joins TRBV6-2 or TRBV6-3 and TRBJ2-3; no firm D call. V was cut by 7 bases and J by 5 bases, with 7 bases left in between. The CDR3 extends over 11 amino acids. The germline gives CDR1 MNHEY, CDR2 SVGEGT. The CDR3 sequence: CASTPGDTQYF. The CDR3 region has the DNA TGTGCCAGCACCCCGGGAGATACGCAGTATTTT.

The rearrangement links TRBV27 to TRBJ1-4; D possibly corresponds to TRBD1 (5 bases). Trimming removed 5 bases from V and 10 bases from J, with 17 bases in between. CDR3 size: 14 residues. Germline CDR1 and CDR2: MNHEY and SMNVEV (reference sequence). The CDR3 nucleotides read TGTGCCAGCAGTCTCGGGACGGACCCTGGAAAACTGTTTTTT. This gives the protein CASSLGTDPGKLFF. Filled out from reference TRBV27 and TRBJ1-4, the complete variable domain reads EAQVTQNPRYLITVTGKKLTVTCSQNMNHEYMSWYRQDPGLGLRQIYYSMNVEVTDKGDVPEGYKVSRKEKRNFPLILESPSPNQTSLYFCASSLGTDPGKLFFGSGTQLSVL.